This T cell receptor beta chain was identified during a study of T cell changes during pregnancy in multiple sclerosis. The ends were cut back, 1 base at V and 5 bases at J, with 11 bases in the middle. Germline V gene sequence: CDR1 MNHNS, CDR2 SASEGT. This CDR3 region has 15 residues. TCRdb keeps only in-frame clones here, not all; method: immunoSEQ multiplex PCR. The sample contains some 43,000 clones, 80% to 95% of which appear only once. The sequencing here drew on CD8+ T cells from peripheral blood mononuclear cells, taken in the first trimester of pregnancy. The receptor was derived from a female donor with multiple sclerosis, enrolled in a pregnancy study. The chain couples TRBV6-1 to TRBJ1-4; D is unclear. CDR3 residues: CASSEGASPNEKLFF. CDR3 nucleotide sequence: TGTGCCAGCAGTGAAGGGGCCAGCCCGAATGAAAAACTGTTTTTT.